This section outlines one T cell receptor beta chain sequence together with its context. The method was immunoSEQ multiplex PCR; TCRdb's version includes in-frame clones alone and lacks a portion of them. The table has approximately 79,000 clones, 83% seen once. This sample is drawn from a study of CD4 T cell repertoires in COVID-19. The material was CD4+ T cells from peripheral blood, obtained after recovery from COVID-19. This receptor was taken from a human donor who had COVID-19.

The CDR3 is CASSGGDISYEQYF. In nucleotides, the CDR3 is TGTGCCAGCAGTGGAGGGGACATCTCCTACGAGCAGTACTTC. The V and J genes are TRBV2 and TRBJ2-7, with a weak D call TRBD1 (6 bases). V shed 4 bases and J shed 0 bases, with 10 bases lying between them. The germline V gene encodes CDR1 SNHLY and CDR2 FYNNEI. The CDR3 runs to 14 residues.